The 5 T cell receptor beta chains below all came from one sample that was sequenced in a study of vaccination effects on CD4 cells after COVID-19. Their specific antigens are unknown. The assay was immunoSEQ multiplex PCR, and TCRdb's table has in-frame clones only and misses some. The sample lists about 40,000 clones; around two thirds were seen once. It was after more than nine days of culture that CD4+ T cells were isolated. Each participant was administered two doses of either the BNT162b2 or the mRNA-1273 vaccine. Sample: CD4+ T cells from PBMCs cultured without peptide, taken after COVID-19 vaccination. The receptors were gathered from a human donor who received a COVID-19 vaccine.

V is TRBV18 and J is TRBJ2-3; no definite D call. The CDR3 loop spans 17 amino acids. CDR1 and CDR2 (germline): KGHSH, LQKENI. Trimming removed 2 bases from V and 0 bases from J, with 15 bases in between. CDR3 sequence (DNA): TGTGCCAGCTCACCAGGCATAATCATCAGCAGCACAGATACGCAGTATTTT. This encodes CASSPGIIISSTDTQYF. Complete variable domain (other parts from reference TRBV18 and TRBJ2-3): NAGVMQNPRHLVRRRGQEARLRCSPMKGHSHVYWYRQLPEEGLKFMVYLQKENIIDESGMPKERFSAEFPKEGPSILRIQQVVRGDSAAYFCASSPGIIISSTDTQYFGPGTRLTVL.

This chain links TRBV19 with TRBJ1-4; D is perhaps TRBD1 (5 bases). The CDR3 is 13 residues long. Germline CDR1 is LNHDA and CDR2 is SQIVND (reference sequence). V lost 6 bases and J lost 5, with 10 bases in between. CDR3 in DNA: TGTGCCAGTAGGGGGACGGAGAATGAAAAACTGTTTTTT. Translated: CASRGTENEKLFF.

This clone was recorded once. One end of the junction varies from germline; a read error may be responsible. The chain carries TRBV20-1 and TRBJ1-1, with a possible D match to TRBD1 (5 bases). The CDR3 consists of 10 residues. Germline lookup yields CDR1 DFQATT and CDR2 SNEGSKA (reference sequence). CDR3 sequence reads: CSAGQGNPRF. DNA for the CDR3: TGCAGTGCCGGACAAGGCAATCCCAGATTT.

This chain joins TRBV2 and TRBJ2-5; D perhaps matches TRBD2 (5 bases). V lost 8 bases and J lost 5, with 12 bases in between. Germline assignment: CDR1 SNHLY and CDR2 FYNNEI. The CDR3 runs 12 residues. In nucleotides, the CDR3 is TGTGCCAGCGGAATTTCGGGGGAGACCCAGTACTTC. Protein sequence: CASGISGETQYF.

This chain connects TRBV30 to TRBJ1-6; 8 positions agree with TRBD1. CDR1 and CDR2 (germline): GTSNPN, SVGIG (reference sequence). The CDR3 runs to 15 residues. V lost 1 base to trimming and J lost 10 bases; unmatched junction nucleotides: 9. CDR3: CAWSGPGTGPSPLHF. Here the CDR3 DNA reads TGTGCCTGGAGTGGACCCGGGACAGGACCGTCACCCCTCCACTTT.